A selection of T cell receptor beta chains follows, all from one sample in a study of PD-1 blockade in classical Hodgkin lymphoma. TCRdb's copy holds only in-frame clones and misses some; the assay was immunoSEQ multiplex PCR. The sample yields tens of thousands of clones, roughly 65% seen once. The sample here was peripheral blood mononuclear cells (PBMCs), taken before the fourth cycle of nivolumab. The receptors here all came from a human donor with classical Hodgkin lymphoma. Each CDR3 is given with its conserved first and last residue. D genes are given only for firm matches. Expanded clones are given a class, and other clones once, few, many or no size at all.

d_call j_call clone_size v_call cdr3_aa cdr3_nt
TRBD2 TRBJ2-1 NA TRBV7-2 CASSPQGGRRDEQFF TGTGCCAGCAGCCCCCAGGGCGGGAGAAGAGATGAGCAGTTCTTC
NA TRBJ1-1 few TRBV11-2 CASSLVGNAFF TGTGCCAGCAGCTTAGTGGGGAATGCTTTCTTT
NA TRBJ1-1 NA TRBV6-5 CASSYLGVSTEAFF TGTGCCAGCAGTTACCTGGGAGTGAGCACTGAAGCTTTCTTT
NA TRBJ1-2 NA TRBV6-1 CASHRGSNYGYTF TGTGCCAGCCATCGGGGGAGCAACTATGGCTACACCTTC
TRBD2 TRBJ2-2 medium-sized TRBV11-2 CASSLAGGSTGELFF TGTGCCAGCAGTTTAGCGGGAGGGTCCACCGGGGAGCTGTTTTTT
NA TRBJ2-3 NA TRBV5-3 CARSLGCRDSPDTQYF TGTGCCAGAAGCTTGGGTTGTAGAGACTCCCCGGATACGCAGTATTTT
TRBD1 TRBJ1-2 once TRBV28 CASSFGDRVLAGYTF TGTGCCAGCAGTTTCGGGGACAGGGTTCTCGCAGGCTACACCTTC
TRBD2 TRBJ2-1 few TRBV19 CATTRLAGVDYNEQFF TGTGCCACTACCCGGCTGGCGGGGGTTGATTACAATGAGCAGTTCTTC
TRBD1 TRBJ1-1 many TRBV6-5 CASSYLSDRVRAFF TGTGCCAGCAGTTACCTTAGCGACAGGGTCCGAGCTTTCTTT
NA TRBJ1-2 NA TRBV27 CASSSTGLGDYGYTF TGTGCCAGCAGTTCCACAGGGCTGGGGGACTATGGCTACACCTTC
NA TRBJ1-5 NA TRBV4-3 CASSQRRAGDQPQHF TGCGCCAGCAGCCAGAGGAGGGCAGGGGATCAGCCCCAGCATTTT
NA TRBJ1-5 NA TRBV5-1 CASSSTLLLGNQPQHF TGCGCCAGCAGCTCGACTCTTTTGCTGGGCAATCAGCCCCAGCATTTT
TRBD2 TRBJ2-7 NA TRBV18 CASSPLPAGVLEQYF TGTGCCAGCTCACCACTCCCAGCGGGAGTATTGGAGCAGTACTTC
NA TRBJ2-1 NA TRBV30 CAWVPGAYNEQFF TGTGCCTGGGTCCCGGGAGCGTACAATGAGCAGTTCTTC
TRBD2 TRBJ2-1 NA TRBV7-2 CASRRQTSDNEQFF TGTGCCAGCAGACGACAGACTAGCGACAATGAGCAGTTCTTC
NA TRBJ1-2 NA TRBV6-5 CASSMGGRGYTF TGTGCCAGCAGCATGGGGGGTAGAGGCTACACCTTC
NA TRBJ2-2 NA TRBV2 CASTPVPGNTGELFF TGTGCCAGCACCCCGGTGCCGGGGAACACCGGGGAGCTGTTTTTT
TRBD2 TRBJ2-5 NA TRBV27 CASSLFPSGREETQYF TGTGCCAGCAGTTTATTCCCTAGCGGGAGGGAAGAGACCCAGTACTTC
TRBD2 TRBJ2-3 few TRBV10-3 CATTTSGASTDTQYF TGTGCCACCACGACTAGCGGGGCTAGCACAGATACGCAGTATTTT
NA TRBJ2-4 NA TRBV19 CASSSYRDPIQYF TGTGCCAGTAGTAGCTACCGGGACCCCATTCAGTACTTC
TRBD1 TRBJ2-7 NA TRBV30 CAWSAGTGSYEQYF TGTGCCTGGAGTGCCGGGACAGGTTCCTACGAGCAGTACTTC
NA TRBJ2-5 NA TRBV4-1 CASSEQGFRETQYF TGCGCCAGCAGCGAACAGGGATTCCGGGAGACCCAGTACTTC
TRBD1 TRBJ2-3 NA TRBV12-5 CASGLGGTGGADTQYF TGTGCTAGTGGTCTGGGCGGGACAGGGGGTGCAGATACGCAGTATTTT
NA TRBJ2-3 NA TRBV7-2 CASSRWDTQYF TGTGCCAGCAGCCGTTGGGATACGCAGTATTTT
TRBD1 TRBJ1-4 few TRBV7-2 CASSFGDRDAEKLFF TGTGCCAGCAGCTTCGGCGACAGGGATGCTGAAAAACTGTTTTTT
NA TRBJ2-5 NA TRBV11-2 CASSLSGETQYF TGTGCCAGCAGCTTATCCGGGGAGACCCAGTACTTC
NA TRBJ1-2 NA TRBV19 CALWGAYGYTF TGTGCCCTTTGGGGCGCCTATGGCTACACCTTC
TRBD2 TRBJ2-3 NA TRBV19 CASRTSGKVTDTQYF TGTGCCAGTAGGACTAGCGGGAAGGTAACAGATACGCAGTATTTT
NA TRBJ1-3 few TRBV9 CASSVEGWLSGNTIYF TGTGCCAGCAGCGTCGAGGGGTGGCTCTCTGGAAACACCATATATTTT
TRBD1 TRBJ1-2 NA TRBV5-1 CASSLEGAGYGYTF TGCGCCAGCAGCTTGGAGGGGGCCGGCTATGGCTACACCTTC
NA TRBJ1-1 NA TRBV21-1 CASSPSPGDRGTNTEAFF TGTGCCAGCAGCCCCAGCCCGGGAGACAGGGGGACGAACACTGAAGCTTTCTTT
NA TRBJ1-1 NA TRBV7-9 CASSLRLNTEAFF TGTGCCAGCAGCTTGAGGTTGAACACTGAAGCTTTCTTT
NA TRBJ2-5 NA TRBV5-6 CASSNFGEGEETQYF TGTGCCAGCAGCAATTTTGGGGAGGGGGAAGAGACCCAGTACTTC
TRBD2 TRBJ2-3 NA TRBV2 CASSLTSGRVTDTQYF TGTGCCAGCAGCTTGACTAGCGGGAGGGTCACAGATACGCAGTATTTT
NA TRBJ1-2 medium-sized TRBV5-6 CASSLDARQHNGYTF TGTGCCAGCAGCTTGGATGCGCGTCAACACAATGGCTACACCTTC
NA TRBJ1-2 NA TRBV5-4 CASSLGNRPGYTF TGTGCCAGCAGCTTGGGCAACAGGCCTGGCTACACCTTC
TRBD1 TRBJ2-2 NA TRBV28 CASIGQGLGWELFF TGTGCCAGCATCGGACAGGGCTTAGGTTGGGAGCTGTTTTTT
TRBD1 TRBJ1-1 NA TRBV18 CASSPPAGGNTEAFF TGTGCCAGCTCACCACCGGCAGGGGGGAACACTGAAGCTTTCTTT
NA TRBJ1-5 few TRBV10-2 CASSVVNQPQHF TGCGCCAGCAGTGTAGTTAATCAGCCCCAGCATTTT
NA TRBJ1-4 NA TRBV18 CASTLTTLGGKLFF TGTGCCAGCACACTGACAACTCTAGGTGGAAAACTGTTTTTT
TRBD2 TRBJ2-7 NA TRBV7-9 CASSLAFVAGSAPHEQYF TGTGCCAGCAGCTTAGCGTTCGTAGCGGGATCTGCCCCCCACGAGCAGTACTTC
NA TRBJ2-4 NA TRBV30 CAWSRSAKNIQYF TGTGCCTGGAGTCGATCAGCCAAAAACATTCAGTACTTC
NA TRBJ2-5 medium-sized TRBV19 CASSMTGGSGTQYF TGTGCCAGTAGTATGACAGGTGGTAGTGGGACCCAGTACTTC
NA TRBJ2-2 few TRBV5-1 CASSPLGGTGELFF TGCGCCAGCAGCCCGCTAGGTGGCACCGGGGAGCTGTTTTTT
NA TRBJ2-3 NA TRBV5-1 CASSRGPTGADWTDTQYF TGCGCCAGCAGCCGGGGGCCTACAGGGGCAGATTGGACAGATACGCAGTATTTT
TRBD2 TRBJ2-7 few TRBV5-1 CASSIVTSATAGHEQYF TGCGCCAGCAGCATCGTAACTAGCGCTACAGCGGGCCACGAGCAGTACTTC
NA TRBJ2-5 NA TRBV4-3 CASSPTGGSRVQETQYF TGCGCCAGCAGCCCTACCGGCGGCTCTAGGGTCCAAGAGACCCAGTACTTC
NA TRBJ2-1 many TRBV11-3 CASSLDRGVSEQFF TGTGCCAGCAGCTTAGATCGTGGGGTCAGTGAGCAGTTCTTC